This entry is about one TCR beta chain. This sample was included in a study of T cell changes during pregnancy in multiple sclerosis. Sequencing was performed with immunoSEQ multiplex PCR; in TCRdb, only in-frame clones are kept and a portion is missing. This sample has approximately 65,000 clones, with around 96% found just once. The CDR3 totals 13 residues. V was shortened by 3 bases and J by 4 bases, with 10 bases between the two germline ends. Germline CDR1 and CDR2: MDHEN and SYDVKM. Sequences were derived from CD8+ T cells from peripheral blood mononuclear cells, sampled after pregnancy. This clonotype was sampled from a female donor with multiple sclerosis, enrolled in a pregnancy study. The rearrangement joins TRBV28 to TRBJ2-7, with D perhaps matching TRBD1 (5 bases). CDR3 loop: CASSFGQAYEQYF. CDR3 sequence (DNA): TGTGCCAGCAGTTTCGGACAAGCATACGAGCAGTACTTC.